A single sample gave rise to the 10 T cell receptor beta chains below, sequenced in a study of Graves' ophthalmopathy and Graves' hyperthyroidism (dated by TCRdb to about 2018). The sequencer listed for this sample is Illumina HiSeq 2000. TCR beta CDR3 regions were amplified from RNA transcripts for repertoire sequencing. A first-round RT-PCR used HTBI primers with the Qiagen OneStep RT-PCR kit, followed by a second-round multiplex PCR, size selection and purification. The public reads were run again by TCRdb, first through fastp at Q25 and then through MiXCR, and only productive beta chains were kept. Here each entry gathers all rows of one CDR3 protein and keeps the most common genes and DNA. In this sample the table shows around 1,200,000 distinct CDR3 sequences, about two fifths of which occur a single time. Clones ranked in the top ten supply 11% of the sample. Sequenced sample: peripheral blood or thyroid tissue (not recorded which). These receptors all come from an adult man with Graves' hyperthyroidism.

The chain recombines TRBV5-5 with TRBJ1-4, with D possibly being TRBD1 (5 bases). This CDR3 has 15 residues. CDR1 and CDR2 (germline): SGHKS, YYEKEE (reference sequence). Deletions cut 2 bases from V and 1 base from J, with 9 bases between. The chain's CDR3 is CASSFRGRTNEKLFF. CDR3 DNA: TGTGCCAGCAGCTTCCGGGGGAGAACTAATGAAAAACTGTTTTTT.

This sequence joins TRBV7-8 and TRBJ1-2; TRBD1 might be the D (6 bases). V was cut by 4 bases and J by 5 bases, with 23 bases left in between. The germline CDR1 and CDR2 sequences are SGHVS and FQNEAQ. The CDR3 runs to 17 residues. Written as DNA, the CDR3 is TGTGCCAGCAGCTGCGCTGAGGTGTTGGGGGCTGTTTATGGCTACACCTTC. Translating gives CASSCAEVLGAVYGYTF. Variable domain in full (rest from reference TRBV7-8 and TRBJ1-2): GAGVSQSPRYKVAKRGQDVALRCDPISGHVSLFWYQQALGQGPEFLTYFQNEAQLDKSGLPSDRFFAERPEGSVSTLKIQRTQQEDSAVYLCASSCAEVLGAVYGYTFGSGTRLTVV.

In its sample, this clonotype was seen many times. The chain carries TRBV25-1 and TRBJ2-5; D perhaps matches TRBD1 (6 bases). Trimming stripped 3 bases from V and 5 bases from J, with 10 bases between. Germline assignment: CDR1 MGHDK and CDR2 SYGVNS. CDR3 size: 13 residues. The CDR3 bases are TGTGCCAGCAGTGAGGGGGCTCGGGAGACCCAGTACTTC. This encodes CASSEGARETQYF. The complete variable domain, with remaining parts taken from reference TRBV25-1 and TRBJ2-5, reads EADIYQTPRYLVIGTGKKITLECSQTMGHDKMYWYQQDPGMELHLIHYSYGVNSTEKGDLSSESTVSRIRTEHFPLTLESARPSHTSQYLCASSEGARETQYFGPGTRLLVL.

The CDR3 DNA reads as TGTGCCATCAGTTACTCGGGCATTTCCGATCGAGGCTACACCTTC. It is translated as CAISYSGISDRGYTF. The rearrangement links TRBV10-3 to TRBJ1-2, with no clear D. CDR1 ENHRY and CDR2 SYGVKD come from the germline V gene. This CDR3 is built from 15 residues. Trimming took 5 bases from V and 8 from J, leaving 21 bases between them.

Turning to this clonotype: This is likely a read error, given that the CDR3 carries no conserved phenylalanine or tryptophan at its end. J is TRBJ1-6 and V is TRBV29-1; a possible D gene is TRBD1 (5 bases). Germline V gene sequence: CDR1 SQVTM, CDR2 ANQGSEA. The CDR3 loop spans 13 amino acids. The DNA for the CDR3 is TGCAGTGTACGGGGCGGTCGAGGTTCACCCCTCCACGTT. It is translated as CSVRGGRGSPLHV.

This clonotype was seen more than once but under ten times. V is TRBV27 and J is TRBJ1-1, with D hard to call. Looked up from germline, CDR1 is MNHEY and CDR2 is SMNVEV (reference sequence). The V end lost 6 bases, the J end lost 8 bases, and 16 bases lay between the germline ends. The CDR3 has 13 amino acids. In nucleotides, the CDR3 is TGTGCCAGCAGCTTGTGGGGTGCGCGAGAAGCTTTCTTT. Translating it yields CASSLWGAREAFF.

This clonotype has ten or more counts. The rearrangement uses TRBV12-3 or TRBV12-4 and TRBJ2-7; perhaps TRBD2 as D (6 bases). V gave up 5 bases and J gave up 7 bases, with 12 bases separating them. This CDR3 comprises 12 residues. Written as DNA, the CDR3 is TGTGCCAGCAGTCCCCGGGAGCGGGAGCAGTACTTC. Translating gives CASSPREREQYF.

This clonotype was seen at least ten times. The junction differs from germline at one of its ends, possibly a read error. The chain is built from TRBV20-1 and TRBJ1-5; tentative D call: TRBD1 (6 bases). This CDR3 comprises 13 residues. Germline-derived CDR1 and CDR2 are DFQATT and SNEGSKA (reference sequence). The CDR3 here is CSARGGSNQPQHF. The CDR3 DNA is TGCAGTGCCAGAGGGGGTAGCAATCAGCCCCAGCATTTT.

This clonotype appeared many times. The chain is built from TRBV20-1 and TRBJ1-2, with D unresolved. This CDR3 contains 10 residues. V shed 6 bases and J shed 8 bases, with 10 bases lying between them. CDR1 and CDR2 from the germline V gene are DFQATT and SNEGSKA (reference sequence). The CDR3 spells CSARREGYTF. CDR3 DNA: TGCAGTGCCCGGCGTGAGGGCTACACCTTC.

This sequence joins TRBV7-2 and TRBJ1-2; D is unresolved. CDR1 is SGHTA and CDR2 is FQGNSA in the germline V gene. V lost 8 bases to trimming and J lost 2 bases, with 9 bases between them. CDR3 length: 12 residues. The CDR3, as DNA: TGTGCCAGCGAGGGAACCAACTATGGCTACACCTTC. Amino acid sequence: CASEGTNYGYTF.